This T cell receptor (beta chain) was identified during a study of blood T cell repertoires in COVID-19. The overall study: The study drew acute and convalescent COVID-19 samples from the United States, Italy and Spain. PBMCs, B-cell-depleted T cells, or T cells provided the cDNA or gDNA that made up the material.

Measured with immunoSEQ multiplex PCR; TCRdb has only the in-frame clones, and not every one. Of over 90,000 clones listed, approximately 86% were seen once; the top ten hold around 3.2%. The clonotype comes from a human donor in a cohort sampled during active COVID-19. The specimen sequenced was peripheral blood.

The DNA for the CDR3 is TGTGCCAGCAGCCGATCGGGACTAGCGGAGAGCTCCTACAATGAGCAGTTCTTC. It is translated as CASSRSGLAESSYNEQFF. The chain combines TRBV9 with TRBJ2-1; TRBD2 agrees at 11 bases. CDR3 size: 18 residues. CDR1 and CDR2 from the germline V gene are SGDLS and YYNGEE. V was pared by 4 bases and J by 0 bases, with 9 bases of the junction left unmatched.